This TCR beta chain was recovered during a study of blood T cell repertoires in COVID-19. For the study at large: T cells, B-cell-depleted T cells, or PBMCs provided the cDNA or gDNA that served as material.

Sequenced by immunoSEQ multiplex PCR; TCRdb stores in-frame clones only, minus some. In the table there are about 260,000 clones, about nine tenths of which are singletons. Germline CDR1 GTSNPN, CDR2 SVGIG (reference sequence). Trimming took 2 bases from V and 4 from J, leaving 15 bases between them. The CDR3 is 15 amino acids. This sequence originates from a woman younger than 45 with COVID-19, enrolled during active disease. The V call is TRBV30, the J call TRBJ1-5; TRBD1 might be the D (6 bases). The sequencing sample was made of peripheral blood. CDR3 amino acids: CAWSPPRGGNQPQHF. Written as DNA, the CDR3 is TGTGCCTGGAGTCCGCCGAGGGGGGGGAATCAGCCCCAGCATTTT.